This T cell receptor beta chain derives from a study of blood T cell repertoires in COVID-19. Study at large: Italy, Spain and the United States were the sources of the convalescent and acute COVID-19 samples. Sample material is recorded as cDNA or gDNA derived from T cells, B-cell-depleted T cells, or PBMCs.

The CDR3 has 16 amino acids. The germline CDR1 and CDR2 sequences are LGHDT and YNNKEL (reference sequence). The V segment lost 4 bases and the J segment 7 bases; nucleotides outside the gene matches: 10. Original methodology: Reference gene primer amplification gave nucleated cell count estimates. The method was immunoSEQ multiplex PCR; TCRdb's version includes in-frame clones alone and lacks a portion of them. That table is the source of V, J and clone size, and D and trimming were worked out from the DNA. The sample shows over 150,000 clones, roughly 90% of them seen only once. The clonotype was recovered from a woman aged 60 to 75 who had recovered from COVID-19. Material: peripheral blood. V gene TRBV3-1 (or the pseudogene TRBV3-2) combines with J gene TRBJ2-1; TRBD2 matches at 10 bases. DNA of the CDR3: TGTGCCAGCAGCCCCCGGAGGGTACTAGCGGGGAATGAGCAGTTCTTC. It yields the protein CASSPRRVLAGNEQFF.